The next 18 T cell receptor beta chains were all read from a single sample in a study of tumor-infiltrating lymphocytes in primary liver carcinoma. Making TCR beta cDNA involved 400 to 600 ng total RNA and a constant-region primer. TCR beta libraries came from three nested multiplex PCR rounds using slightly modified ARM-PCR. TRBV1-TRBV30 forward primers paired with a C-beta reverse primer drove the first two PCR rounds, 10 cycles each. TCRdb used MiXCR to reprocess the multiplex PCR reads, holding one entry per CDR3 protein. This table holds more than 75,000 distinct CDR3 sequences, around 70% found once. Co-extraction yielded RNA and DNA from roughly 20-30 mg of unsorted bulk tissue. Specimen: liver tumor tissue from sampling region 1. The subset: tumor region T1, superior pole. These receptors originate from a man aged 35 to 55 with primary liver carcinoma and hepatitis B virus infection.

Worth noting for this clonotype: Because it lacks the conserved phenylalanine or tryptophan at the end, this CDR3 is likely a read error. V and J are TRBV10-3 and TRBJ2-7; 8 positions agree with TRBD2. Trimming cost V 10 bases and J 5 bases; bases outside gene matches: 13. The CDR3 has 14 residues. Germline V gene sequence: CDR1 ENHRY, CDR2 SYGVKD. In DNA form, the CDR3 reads TGTGCCACGTCGACTAGCGTGGGCCCGGACGAGCAGTACTTA. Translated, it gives CATSTSVGPDEQYL.

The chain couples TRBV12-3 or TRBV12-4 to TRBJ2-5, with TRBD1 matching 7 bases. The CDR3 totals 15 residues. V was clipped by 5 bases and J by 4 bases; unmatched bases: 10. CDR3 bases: TGTGCCAGCAGTCCAAGGGGGCCTTCGGGAGAGACCCAGTACTTC. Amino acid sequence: CASSPRGPSGETQYF.

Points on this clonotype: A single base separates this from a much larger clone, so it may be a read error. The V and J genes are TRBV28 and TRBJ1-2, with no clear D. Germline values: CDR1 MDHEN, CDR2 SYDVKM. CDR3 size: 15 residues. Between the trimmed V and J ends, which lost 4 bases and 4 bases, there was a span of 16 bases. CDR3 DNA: TGTGCCAGCAGTTCGGTCGACAAGTGTTCCTATGGCTACACCTTC. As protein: CASSSVDKCSYGYTF.

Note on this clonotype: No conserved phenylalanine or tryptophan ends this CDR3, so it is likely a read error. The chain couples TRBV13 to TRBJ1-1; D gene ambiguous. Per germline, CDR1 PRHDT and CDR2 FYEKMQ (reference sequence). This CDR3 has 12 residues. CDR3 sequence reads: CASSLSRTDAFL. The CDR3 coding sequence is TGTGCCAGCAGCTTATCCCGCACTGATGCTTTCTTG.

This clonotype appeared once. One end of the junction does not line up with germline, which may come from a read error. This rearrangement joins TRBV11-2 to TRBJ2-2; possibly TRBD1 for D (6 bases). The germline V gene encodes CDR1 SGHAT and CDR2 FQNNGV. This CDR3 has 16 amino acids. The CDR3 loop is CVSSTRQASNTGELFF. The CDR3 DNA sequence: TGTGTCAGCAGCACCAGACAGGCTTCGAACACCGGAGAGCTGTTTTTT. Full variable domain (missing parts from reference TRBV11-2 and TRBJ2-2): EAGVAQSPRYKIIEKRQSVAFWCNPISGHATLYWYQQILGQGPKLLIQFQNNGVVDDSQLPKDRFSAERLKGVDSTLKIQPAKLEDSAVYLCVSSTRQASNTGELFFGEGSRLTVL.

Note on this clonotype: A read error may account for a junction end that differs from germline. In nucleotides, the CDR3 is TGTGCCAGCAGCCCAGGGGCACTTATCGATGAGCAATTCTTC. This encodes CASSPGALIDEQFF. The chain couples TRBV28 to TRBJ2-1; possible D gene TRBD1, 6 bases. The CDR3 runs to 14 residues. Germline lookup yields CDR1 MDHEN and CDR2 SYDVKM.

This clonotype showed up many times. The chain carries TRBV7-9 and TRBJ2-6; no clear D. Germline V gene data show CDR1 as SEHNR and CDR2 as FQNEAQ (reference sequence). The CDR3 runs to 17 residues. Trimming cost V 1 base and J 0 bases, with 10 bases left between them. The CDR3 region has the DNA TGTGCCAGCAGCTTAGACAGTTCTAGCTCTGGGGCCAACGTCCTGACTTTC. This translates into CASSLDSSSSGANVLTF.

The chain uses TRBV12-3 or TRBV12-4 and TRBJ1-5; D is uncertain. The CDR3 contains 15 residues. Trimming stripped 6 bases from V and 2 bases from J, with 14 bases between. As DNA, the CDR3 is TGTGCCAGCAGCTCCTCACGGGAGGGCAATCAGCCCCAGCATTTT. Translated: CASSSSREGNQPQHF.

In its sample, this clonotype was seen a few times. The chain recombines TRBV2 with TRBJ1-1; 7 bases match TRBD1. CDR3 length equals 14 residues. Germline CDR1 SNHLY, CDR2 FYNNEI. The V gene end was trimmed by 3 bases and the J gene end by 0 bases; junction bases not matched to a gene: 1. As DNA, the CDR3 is TGTGCCAGCAGTGAGGGACAGCTGAACACTGAAGCTTTCTTT. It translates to CASSEGQLNTEAFF.

CDR3 loop: CASSDGPAGTGELFF. The CDR3 DNA reads as TGTGCCAGTAGCGACGGACCAGCGGGTACCGGGGAGCTGTTTTTT. The chain employs TRBV7-8 and TRBJ2-2; maybe TRBD2 (6 bases). V gave up 9 bases and J gave up 5 bases, with 19 bases separating them. The CDR3 consists of 15 residues. Germline loops: CDR1 SGHVS, CDR2 FQNEAQ.

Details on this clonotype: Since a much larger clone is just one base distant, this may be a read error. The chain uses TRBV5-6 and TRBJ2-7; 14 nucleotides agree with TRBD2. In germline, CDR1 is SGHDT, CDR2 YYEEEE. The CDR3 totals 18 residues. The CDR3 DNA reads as TGTGCCGGCAGCTTGGGGGGGGGACTAGCGGGAGCCTTCTACGAGCAGTACTTC. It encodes CAGSLGGGLAGAFYEQYF.

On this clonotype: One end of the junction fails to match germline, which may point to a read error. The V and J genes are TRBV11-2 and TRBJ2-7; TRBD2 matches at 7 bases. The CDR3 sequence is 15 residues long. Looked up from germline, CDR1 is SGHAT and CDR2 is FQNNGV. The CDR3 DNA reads TGTGACATCAGCTTAGTGGGGGGGAGCTCCTACGAGCAATACTTC. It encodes CDISLVGGSSYEQYF. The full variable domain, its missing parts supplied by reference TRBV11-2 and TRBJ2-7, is EAGVAQSPRYKIIEKRQSVAFWCNPISGHATLYWYQQILGQGPKLLIQFQNNGVVDDSQLPKDRFSAERLKGVDSTLKIQPAKLEDSAVYLCDISLVGGSSYEQYFGPGTRLTVT.

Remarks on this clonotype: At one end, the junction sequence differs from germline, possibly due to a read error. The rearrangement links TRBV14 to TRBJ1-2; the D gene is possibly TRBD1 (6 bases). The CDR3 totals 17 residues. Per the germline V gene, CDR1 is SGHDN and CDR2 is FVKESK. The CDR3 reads CVSSQAGALRQFYGYTF. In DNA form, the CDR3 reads TGTGTCAGCAGCCAAGCGGGGGCCCTGCGACAGTTCTATGGCTACACCTTC. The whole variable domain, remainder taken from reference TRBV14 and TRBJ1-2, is EAGVTQFPSHSVIEKGQTVTLRCDPISGHDNLYWYRRVMGKEIKFLLHFVKESKQDESGMPNNRFLAERTGGTYSTLKVQPAELEDSGVYFCVSSQAGALRQFYGYTFGSGTRLTVV.

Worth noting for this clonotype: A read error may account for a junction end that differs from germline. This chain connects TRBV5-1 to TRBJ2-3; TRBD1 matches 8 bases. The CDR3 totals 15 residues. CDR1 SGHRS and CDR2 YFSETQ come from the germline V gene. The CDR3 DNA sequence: TGCCCCAGCAGCCATGGCAGGGGGCGGGCAGATACGCGGTATTTT. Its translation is CPSSHGRGRADTRYF.

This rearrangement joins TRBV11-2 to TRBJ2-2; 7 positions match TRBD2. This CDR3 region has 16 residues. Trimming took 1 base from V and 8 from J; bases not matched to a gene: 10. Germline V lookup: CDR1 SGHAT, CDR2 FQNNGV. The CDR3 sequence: CASSLVALAEAGELFF. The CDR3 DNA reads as TGTGCCAGCAGCTTAGTGGCGCTAGCGGAAGCTGGGGAGCTGTTTTTT.

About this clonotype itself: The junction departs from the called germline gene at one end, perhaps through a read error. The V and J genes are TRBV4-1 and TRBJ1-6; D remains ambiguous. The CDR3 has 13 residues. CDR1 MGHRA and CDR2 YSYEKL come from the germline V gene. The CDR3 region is CARSQQVSSPLHF. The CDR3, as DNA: TGCGCCAGGAGCCAGCAAGTAAGTTCACCCCTCCACTTT.

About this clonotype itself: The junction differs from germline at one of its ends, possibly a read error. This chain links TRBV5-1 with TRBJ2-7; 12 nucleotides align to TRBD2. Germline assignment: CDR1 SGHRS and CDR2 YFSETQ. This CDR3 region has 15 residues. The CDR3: CASSETSGGVYEHNF. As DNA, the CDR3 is TGCGCCAGCAGCGAGACTAGCGGGGGTGTCTACGAGCACAACTTC.

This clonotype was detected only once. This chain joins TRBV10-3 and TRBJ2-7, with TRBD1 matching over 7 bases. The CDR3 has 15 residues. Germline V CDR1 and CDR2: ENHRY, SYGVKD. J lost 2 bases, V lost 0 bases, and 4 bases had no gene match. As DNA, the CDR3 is TGTGCCATCAGTGAGTCGCAAAGGGGGCCCTACGAGCAGTACTTC. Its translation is CAISESQRGPYEQYF.